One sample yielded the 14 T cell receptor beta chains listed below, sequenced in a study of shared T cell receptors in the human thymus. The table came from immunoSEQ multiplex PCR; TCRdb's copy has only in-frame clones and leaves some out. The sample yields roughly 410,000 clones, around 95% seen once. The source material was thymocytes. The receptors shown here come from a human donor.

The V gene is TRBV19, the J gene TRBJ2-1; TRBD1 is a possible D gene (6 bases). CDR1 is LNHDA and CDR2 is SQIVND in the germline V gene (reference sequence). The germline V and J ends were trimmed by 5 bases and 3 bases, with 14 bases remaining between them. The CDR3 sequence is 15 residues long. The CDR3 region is CASSSDRTDYNEQFF. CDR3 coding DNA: TGTGCCAGTAGTTCCGACAGGACAGACTACAATGAGCAGTTCTTC.

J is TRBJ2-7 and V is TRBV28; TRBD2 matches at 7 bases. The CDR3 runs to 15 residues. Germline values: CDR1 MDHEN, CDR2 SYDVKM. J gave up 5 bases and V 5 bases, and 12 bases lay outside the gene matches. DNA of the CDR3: TGTGCCAGCAGTCAGACTAGCCCGGTATTTCACGAGCAGTACTTC. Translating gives CASSQTSPVFHEQYF.

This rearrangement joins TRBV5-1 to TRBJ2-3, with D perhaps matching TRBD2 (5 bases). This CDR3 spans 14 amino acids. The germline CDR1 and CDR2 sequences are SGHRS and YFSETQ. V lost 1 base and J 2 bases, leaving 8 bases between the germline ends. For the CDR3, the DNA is TGCGCCAGCAGCTTGTCGCGGGTCACAGATACGCAGTATTTT. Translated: CASSLSRVTDTQYF.

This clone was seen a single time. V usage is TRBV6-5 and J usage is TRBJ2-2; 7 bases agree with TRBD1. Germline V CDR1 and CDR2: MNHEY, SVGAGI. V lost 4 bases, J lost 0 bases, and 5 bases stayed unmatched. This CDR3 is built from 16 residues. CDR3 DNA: TGTGCCAGCAGTTTTACAGGGGATCCGAACACCGGGGAGCTGTTTTTT. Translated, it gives CASSFTGDPNTGELFF.

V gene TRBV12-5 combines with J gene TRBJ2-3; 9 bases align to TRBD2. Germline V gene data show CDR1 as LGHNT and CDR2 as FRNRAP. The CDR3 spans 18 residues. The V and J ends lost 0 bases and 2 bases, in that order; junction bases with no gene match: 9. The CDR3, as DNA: TGTGCTAGTGGTTTGGTAATTGGCGGGAGGGCCGTCACAGATACGCAGTATTTT. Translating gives CASGLVIGGRAVTDTQYF.

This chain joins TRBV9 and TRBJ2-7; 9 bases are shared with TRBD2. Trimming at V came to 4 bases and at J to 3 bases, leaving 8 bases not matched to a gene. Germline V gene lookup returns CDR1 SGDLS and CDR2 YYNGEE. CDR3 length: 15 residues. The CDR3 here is CASSTRTSGLYEQYF. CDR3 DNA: TGTGCCAGCAGCACCCGAACTAGCGGGCTCTACGAGCAGTACTTC.

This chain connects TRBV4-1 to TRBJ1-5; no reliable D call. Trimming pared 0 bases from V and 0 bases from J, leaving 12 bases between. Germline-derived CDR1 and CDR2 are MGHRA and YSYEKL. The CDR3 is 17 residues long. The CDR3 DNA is TGCGCCAGCAGCCAAGATACCCCAGAAATTAGCAATCAGCCCCAGCATTTT. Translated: CASSQDTPEISNQPQHF.

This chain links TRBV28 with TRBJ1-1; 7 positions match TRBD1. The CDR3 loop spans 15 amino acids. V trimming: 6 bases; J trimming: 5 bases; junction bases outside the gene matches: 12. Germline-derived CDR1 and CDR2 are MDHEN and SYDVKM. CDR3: CASRPLTGQGTEAFF. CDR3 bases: TGTGCCAGCAGACCCCTGACAGGGCAGGGGACTGAAGCTTTCTTT.

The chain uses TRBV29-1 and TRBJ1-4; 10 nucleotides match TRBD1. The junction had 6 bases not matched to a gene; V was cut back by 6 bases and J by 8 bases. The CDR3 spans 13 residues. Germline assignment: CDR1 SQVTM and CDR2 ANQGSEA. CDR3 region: CSVDRGIDEKLFF. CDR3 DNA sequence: TGCAGCGTGGACAGGGGGATCGACGAAAAACTGTTTTTT.

CDR3 DNA sequence: TGTGCCAGCAGTGCAGGGTTAAAATCCTACAATGAGCAGTTCTTC. Its protein is CASSAGLKSYNEQFF. This chain links TRBV27 with TRBJ2-1, with a weak D call TRBD1 (5 bases). Germline V lookup: CDR1 MNHEY, CDR2 SMNVEV (reference sequence). Trimming removed 5 bases at V and 1 base at J, with 12 bases between. The CDR3 runs to 15 residues.

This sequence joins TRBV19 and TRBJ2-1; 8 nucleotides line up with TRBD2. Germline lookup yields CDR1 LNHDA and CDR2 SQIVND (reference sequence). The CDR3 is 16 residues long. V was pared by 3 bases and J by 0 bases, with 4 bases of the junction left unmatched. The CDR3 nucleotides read TGTGCCAGTAGTATGGGACTAGTATTCTCCTACAATGAGCAGTTCTTC. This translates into CASSMGLVFSYNEQFF.

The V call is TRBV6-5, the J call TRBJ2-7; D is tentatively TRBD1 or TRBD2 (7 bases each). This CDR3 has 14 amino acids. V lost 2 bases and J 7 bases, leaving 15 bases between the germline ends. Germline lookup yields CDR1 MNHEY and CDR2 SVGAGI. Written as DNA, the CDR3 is TGTGCCAGCAGTTACCGGAACAGGGGAGGGGAGCAGTACTTC. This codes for CASSYRNRGGEQYF.

The CDR3 loop is CASSVRRGLVDTEAFF. CDR3 nucleotide sequence: TGTGCCAGCAGTGTTCGGCGGGGGCTTGTGGACACTGAAGCTTTCTTT. V usage is TRBV2 and J usage is TRBJ1-1, with D possibly matching TRBD1 (6 bases). The germline CDR1 and CDR2 sequences are SNHLY and FYNNEI. This CDR3 contains 16 residues. V was shortened by 4 bases and J by 3 bases, with 18 bases between the two germline ends. Full variable domain (rest looked up from reference TRBV2 and TRBJ1-1): EPEVTQTPSHQVTQMGQEVILRCVPISNHLYFYWYRQILGQKVEFLVSFYNNEISEKSEIFDDQFSVERPDGSNFTLKIRSTKLEDSAMYFCASSVRRGLVDTEAFFGQGTRLTVV.

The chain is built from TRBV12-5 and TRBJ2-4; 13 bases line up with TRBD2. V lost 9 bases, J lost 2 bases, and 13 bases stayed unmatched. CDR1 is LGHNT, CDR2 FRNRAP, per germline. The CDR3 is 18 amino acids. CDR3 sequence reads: CARVRLAGGVVTKNIQYF. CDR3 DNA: TGTGCTAGGGTCAGACTAGCGGGAGGAGTCGTAACCAAAAACATTCAGTACTTC.